One and the same sample provided the 18 T cell receptor beta chains below, sequenced in a study of blood T cell repertoires in COVID-19. Assay used: immunoSEQ multiplex PCR; TCRdb lists only in-frame clones, some missing. The table has 200,000 or so clones, under 90% seen once. Sequencing input: peripheral blood. These receptors were obtained from a human donor in a cohort sampled during active COVID-19.

V gene TRBV3-1 (or the pseudogene TRBV3-2) combines with J gene TRBJ1-2; no reliable D call. The CDR3 is made up of 13 amino acids. Trimming pared 1 base from V and 1 base from J, leaving 4 bases between. Per germline, CDR1 LGHDT and CDR2 YNNKEL (reference sequence). CDR3 protein: CASSQADNYGYTF. The CDR3 DNA sequence: TGTGCCAGCAGCCAAGCAGATAACTATGGCTACACCTTC.

The chain employs TRBV19 and TRBJ1-2; weak D call: TRBD1 (6 bases). V dropped 6 bases and J dropped 0 bases, with 11 bases sitting between them. Germline-derived CDR1 and CDR2 are LNHDA and SQIVND (reference sequence). This CDR3 contains 14 residues. CDR3 in amino acids: CASRFRGTNYGYTF. The CDR3 region has the DNA TGTGCCAGTAGGTTCAGGGGAACTAACTATGGCTACACCTTC.

V usage is TRBV11-1 and J usage is TRBJ2-7; no clear D. CDR3 size: 14 residues. Deletions cut 4 bases from V and 4 bases from J, with 14 bases between. In germline, CDR1 is SGHAT, CDR2 FQDESV (reference sequence). CDR3 sequence (DNA): TGTGCCAGCAGCTCCCCCCCGACTTTATACGAGCAGTACTTC. This gives the protein CASSSPPTLYEQYF. The entire variable domain, with the rest obtained from reference TRBV11-1 and TRBJ2-7, is as follows: EAEVAQSPRYKITEKSQAVAFWCDPISGHATLYWYRQILGQGPELLVQFQDESVVDDSQLPKDRFSAERLKGVDSTLKIQPAELGDSAMYLCASSSPPTLYEQYFGPGTRLTVT.

V gene TRBV5-1 combines with J gene TRBJ2-2; D not resolved. CDR3 length: 16 amino acids. Germline V gene lookup returns CDR1 SGHRS and CDR2 YFSETQ. V was shortened by 3 bases and J by 2 bases, with 14 bases between the two germline ends. The CDR3, as DNA: TGCGCCAGCAGCTATCTATCGAGCCAAAACACCGGGGAGCTGTTTTTT. Encoded protein: CASSYLSSQNTGELFF.

This chain connects TRBV5-4 to TRBJ2-1; TRBD1 is a possible D gene (6 bases). The CDR3 is 16 residues long. Deletions cut 3 bases from V and 2 bases from J, with 15 bases between. In germline, CDR1 is SGHNT, CDR2 YYREEE (reference sequence). The DNA of the CDR3 is TGTGCCAGCAGCTATGGACAGCCCTCTCCCTACAATGAGCAGTTCTTC. As protein: CASSYGQPSPYNEQFF.

The CDR3 DNA reads TGTGCCAGCAACCCCTTTAATAGGGGATCGCCCCTCCACTTT. Protein: CASNPFNRGSPLHF. The chain has TRBV9 and TRBJ1-6, with D possibly TRBD1 on 5 matching bases. CDR1 is SGDLS and CDR2 is YYNGEE in the germline V gene. V shed 6 bases and J shed 13 bases, with 20 bases lying between them. This CDR3 spans 14 amino acids.

V is TRBV11-2 and J is TRBJ2-5, with 7 bases lining up with TRBD2. The CDR3 totals 15 residues. Per germline, CDR1 SGHAT and CDR2 FQNNGV. With V trimmed by 1 base and J by 5 bases, 7 bases remained unmatched. The CDR3 sequence is CASSLVAGAGETQYF. In nucleotides, the CDR3 is TGTGCCAGCAGCTTAGTGGCGGGAGCCGGCGAGACCCAGTACTTC.

This clone was seen more than once but under ten times. This rearrangement joins TRBV15 to TRBJ2-4, with a possible D match to TRBD2 (7 bases). CDR1 is LNHNV and CDR2 is YYDKDF in the germline V gene (reference sequence). The V end was cut by 1 base, the J end by 6 bases, with 16 bases between. The CDR3 loop spans 16 amino acids. Written as DNA, the CDR3 is TGTGCCACCAGCAGAGCCTCGGGGGGCCTCGGAAACATTCAGTACTTC. This encodes CATSRASGGLGNIQYF. The whole variable domain, remainder taken from reference TRBV15 and TRBJ2-4, is DAMVIQNPRYQVTQFGKPVTLSCSQTLNHNVMYWYQQKSSQAPKLLFHYYDKDFNNEADTPDNFQSRRPNTSFCFLDIRSPGLGDTAMYLCATSRASGGLGNIQYFGAGTRLSVL.

V usage is TRBV29-1 and J usage is TRBJ1-1, with TRBD1 as a possible D gene (6 bases). Germline V lookup: CDR1 SQVTM, CDR2 ANQGSEA. Trimming shortened V by 1 base and J by 11 bases, and 11 bases separated the two germline ends. This CDR3 spans 11 amino acids. The CDR3 loop reads CSVEVRGFAFF. For the CDR3, the DNA is TGCAGCGTTGAAGTCAGGGGTTTCGCTTTCTTT.

The chain is built from TRBV30 and TRBJ1-6; D is unresolved. Germline values: CDR1 GTSNPN, CDR2 SVGIG (reference sequence). CDR3 size: 15 residues. The V end was cut by 3 bases, the J end by 5 bases, with 14 bases between. The CDR3 coding sequence is TGTGCCTGGAGCCGGCGCGGCAACAATAATTCACCCCTCCACTTT. Its protein product is CAWSRRGNNNSPLHF. The variable domain in full, completed from reference TRBV30 and TRBJ1-6, reads SQTIHQWPATLVQPVGSPLSLECTVEGTSNPNLYWYRQAAGRGLQLLFYSVGIGQISSEVPQNLSASRPQDRQFILSSKKLLLSDSGFYLCAWSRRGNNNSPLHFGNGTRLTVT.

The chain combines TRBV11-2 with TRBJ2-3; D possibly corresponds to TRBD2 (6 bases). In germline, CDR1 is SGHAT, CDR2 FQNNGV. The CDR3 has 16 residues. V lost 5 bases, J lost 4 bases, and 19 bases lay in between. The DNA of the CDR3 is TGTGCCAGCAGCGATTCGGGAGTTTCTTATTCAGATACGCAGTATTTT. Protein sequence: CASSDSGVSYSDTQYF.

This rearrangement joins TRBV5-1 to TRBJ2-2, with 7 bases that match TRBD2. Trimming at V came to 7 bases and at J to 7 bases, leaving 7 bases not matched to a gene. This CDR3 is 13 amino acids long. Germline loops: CDR1 SGHRS, CDR2 YFSETQ. DNA of the CDR3: TGCGCCAGCGGGGGGGAATATCGCGGGGAGCTGTTTTTT. Translated, it gives CASGGEYRGELFF.

The chain recombines TRBV6-2 or TRBV6-3 with TRBJ2-2; D possibly corresponds to TRBD1 (5 bases). This CDR3 contains 13 residues. The V gene's germline CDR1 is MNHEY and CDR2 SVGEGT. Trimming took off 2 bases at V and 8 bases at J, with 9 bases between the two ends. The CDR3, as DNA: TGTGCCAGCAGTTACGCGCGGACAGGGGAGCTGTTTTTT. It codes for CASSYARTGELFF.

The count of this clone is one. This chain uses TRBV6-6 with TRBJ2-1; 7 bases fit TRBD1. The germline V gene has CDR1 MNHNY and CDR2 SVGAGI (reference sequence). This CDR3 spans 14 amino acids. V was pared by 8 bases and J by 10 bases, with 14 bases of the junction left unmatched. CDR3 in DNA: TGTGCCAGCTCAAACGGACAGGTAGGGTACGAGCAGTTCTTC. It codes for CASSNGQVGYEQFF.

The chain links TRBV6-4 to TRBJ1-2; 8 bases align to TRBD1. V lost 8 bases to trimming and J lost 5 bases; unmatched junction nucleotides: 10. Germline V gene data show CDR1 as MRHNA and CDR2 as SNTAGT. The CDR3 contains 14 residues. The CDR3 bases are TGTGCCAGCCCCATCGAGGACAGGGCTTATGGCTACACCTTC. Residues: CASPIEDRAYGYTF.

The chain employs TRBV28 and TRBJ2-7; TRBD2 agrees at 10 bases. The CDR3 spans 15 residues. V trimming: 4 bases; J trimming: 6 bases; junction bases outside the gene matches: 9. CDR1 MDHEN and CDR2 SYDVKM come from the germline V gene. The chain's CDR3 is CASSSPLAGEFEQYF. Here the CDR3 DNA reads TGTGCCAGCAGTTCACCCCTAGCGGGAGAGTTCGAGCAGTACTTC.

The chain is built from TRBV14 and TRBJ2-3; D is perhaps TRBD1 (5 bases). The CDR3 covers 11 residues. The V end lost 4 bases, the J end lost 8 bases, and 7 bases lay between the germline ends. Germline CDR1 is SGHDN and CDR2 is FVKESK. The CDR3 is CASSRTSTQYF. CDR3 nucleotide sequence: TGTGCCAGCAGCCGGACAAGTACGCAGTATTTT.

The V gene is TRBV7-2, the J gene TRBJ1-5, with D possibly matching TRBD1 (5 bases). The CDR3 length is 16 residues. CDR1 is SGHTA, CDR2 FQGNSA, per germline. Trimming removed 1 base at V and 3 bases at J, with 13 bases between. The CDR3 nucleotides are TGTGCCAGCAGCTTAGGAGACAGATTCTTCAATCAGCCCCAGCATTTT. This translates into CASSLGDRFFNQPQHF. Filled out from reference TRBV7-2 and TRBJ1-5, the complete variable domain reads GAGVSQSPSNKVTEKGKDVELRCDPISGHTALYWYRQSLGQGLEFLIYFQGNSAPDKSGLPSDRFSAERTGGSVSTLTIQRTQQEDSAVYLCASSLGDRFFNQPQHFGDGTRLSIL.